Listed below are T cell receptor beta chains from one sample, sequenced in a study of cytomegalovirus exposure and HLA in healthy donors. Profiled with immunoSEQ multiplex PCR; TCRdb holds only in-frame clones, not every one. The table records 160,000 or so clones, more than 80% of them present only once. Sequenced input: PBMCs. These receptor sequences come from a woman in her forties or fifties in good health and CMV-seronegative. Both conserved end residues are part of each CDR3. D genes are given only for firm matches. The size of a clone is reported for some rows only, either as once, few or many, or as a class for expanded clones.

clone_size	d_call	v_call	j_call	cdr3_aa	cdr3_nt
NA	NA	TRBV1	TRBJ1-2	CTSSDRTGGLCYTF	TGCACCAGCAGCGACAGGACAGGGGGCCTATGCTACACCTTC
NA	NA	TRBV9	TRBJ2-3	CASSVRGQTTDTQYF	TGTGCCAGCAGCGTAAGAGGGCAGACCACAGATACGCAGTATTTT
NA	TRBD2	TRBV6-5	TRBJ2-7	CASSLGTSGSEVEYF	TGTGCCAGCAGCTTGGGGACTAGCGGCTCTGAGGTGGAGTACTTC
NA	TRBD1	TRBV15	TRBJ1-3	CATSTGTGLFSSGNTIYF	TGTGCCACCAGCACCGGGACAGGTTTATTTAGCTCTGGAAACACCATATATTTT
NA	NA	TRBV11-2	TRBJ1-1	CASSPTDRGGAFF	TGTGCCAGCAGCCCTACGGACCGCGGGGGAGCTTTCTTT
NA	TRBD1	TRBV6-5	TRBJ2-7	CASSYRDRGGYEQYF	TGTGCCAGCAGTTACCGGGACAGGGGAGGCTACGAGCAGTACTTC
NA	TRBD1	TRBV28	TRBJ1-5	CASRGQNQPQHF	TGTGCCAGCAGGGGACAGAATCAGCCCCAGCATTTT
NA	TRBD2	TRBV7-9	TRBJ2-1	CASSLAGTSGGARQFF	TGTGCCAGCAGCTTAGCCGGGACTAGCGGGGGGGCCAGGCAGTTCTTC
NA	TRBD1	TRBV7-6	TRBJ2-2	CASSLNFEAGGNTGELFF	TGTGCCAGCAGCTTAAATTTTGAGGCAGGGGGCAACACCGGGGAGCTGTTTTTT
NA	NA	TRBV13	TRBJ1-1	CASSPGGGPGTEAFF	TGTGCCAGCAGCCCAGGCGGGGGACCGGGGACTGAAGCTTTCTTT
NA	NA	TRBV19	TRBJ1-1	CASKRQMNTEAFF	TGTGCCAGTAAGAGGCAGATGAACACTGAAGCTTTCTTT
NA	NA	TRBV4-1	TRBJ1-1	CASSQDVSEAFF	TGCGCCAGCAGCCAAGACGTCAGTGAAGCTTTCTTT
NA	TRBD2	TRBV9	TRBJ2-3	CASSVGGGSTDTQYF	TGTGCCAGCAGCGTAGGGGGAGGGAGCACAGATACGCAGTATTTT
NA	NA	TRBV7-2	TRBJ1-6	CASSLGGGNDSPLHF	TGTGCCAGCAGCTTAGGGGGGGGGAACGATTCACCCCTCCACTTT
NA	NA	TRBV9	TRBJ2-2	CASSVGLAGGVRRGGFNTGELFF	TGTGCCAGCAGCGTAGGGTTGGCAGGGGGCGTACGGCGGGGGGGCTTCAACACCGGGGAGCTGTTTTTT
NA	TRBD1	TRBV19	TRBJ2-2	CASSIGRTGGTGELFF	TGTGCCAGTAGTATAGGAAGGACAGGGGGCACCGGGGAGCTGTTTTTT
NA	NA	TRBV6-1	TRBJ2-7	CASSVRTDYEQYF	TGTGCCAGCAGCGTCCGGACAGACTACGAGCAGTACTTC
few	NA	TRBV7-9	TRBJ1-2	CSSSTDPDRFHYGYTF	TGTTCCAGCAGCACTGATCCCGACAGGTTTCACTATGGCTACACCTTC
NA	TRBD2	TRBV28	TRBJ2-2	CASSLSVTSGRFTGELFF	TGTGCCAGCAGTTTATCTGTGACTAGCGGGAGGTTCACCGGGGAGCTGTTTTTT
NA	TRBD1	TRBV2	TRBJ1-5	CASRTIGQGPDQPQHF	TGTGCCAGCAGGACTATAGGACAGGGACCCGATCAGCCCCAGCATTTT
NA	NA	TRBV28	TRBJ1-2	CASSPGGGRDYGYTF	TGTGCCAGCAGTCCCGGAGGAGGACGGGACTATGGCTACACCTTC
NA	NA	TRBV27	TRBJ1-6	CASSIVRTAFYNSPLHF	TGTGCCAGCAGTATCGTACGGACAGCGTTCTATAATTCACCCCTCCACTTT
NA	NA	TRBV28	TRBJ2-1	CASTTARGSSYNEQFF	TGTGCCAGCACCACTGCGAGGGGGAGCTCCTACAATGAGCAGTTCTTC
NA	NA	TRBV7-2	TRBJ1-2	CASSLIYSSNYGYTF	TGTGCCAGCAGCTTAATCTACAGCTCTAACTATGGCTACACCTTC
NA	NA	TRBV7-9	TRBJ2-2	CASKYGGPNTGELFF	TGTGCCAGCAAGTACGGGGGGCCGAACACCGGGGAGCTGTTTTTT
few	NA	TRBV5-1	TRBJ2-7	CASSLGGGYEQYF	TGCGCCAGCAGCTTGGGAGGGGGCTACGAGCAGTACTTC
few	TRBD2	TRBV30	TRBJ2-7	CAWSVLAGPTYEQYF	TGTGCCTGGAGTGTACTAGCGGGGCCTACCTACGAGCAGTACTTC
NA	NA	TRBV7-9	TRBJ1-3	CASSPRRVGNTIYF	TGTGCCAGCAGCCCCCGGAGGGTCGGAAACACCATATATTTT
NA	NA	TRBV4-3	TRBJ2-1	CASSYQQDNEQFF	TGCGCCAGCAGCTATCAACAGGACAATGAGCAGTTCTTC
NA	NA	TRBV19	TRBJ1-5	CASRAGSGNQPQHF	TGTGCCAGTCGGGCGGGGTCCGGCAATCAGCCCCAGCATTTT
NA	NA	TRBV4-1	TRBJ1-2	CASSQDSRGDYGYTF	TGCGCCAGCAGCCAAGATAGTCGGGGAGACTATGGCTACACCTTC
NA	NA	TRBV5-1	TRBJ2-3	CASILNPASVESDTQYF	TGCGCCAGCATCCTAAACCCGGCTAGCGTAGAGTCAGATACGCAGTATTTT
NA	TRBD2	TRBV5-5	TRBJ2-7	CASSSLAGNYEQYF	TGTGCCAGCAGCTCACTAGCGGGGAACTACGAGCAGTACTTC
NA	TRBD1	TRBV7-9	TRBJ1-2	CASSSGQANYGYTF	TGTGCCAGCAGCTCGGGACAGGCTAACTATGGCTACACCTTC
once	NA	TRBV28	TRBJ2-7	CASRTAEGRVRHEQYF	TGTGCCAGCAGGACAGCGGAGGGCAGGGTCCGGCACGAGCAGTACTTC
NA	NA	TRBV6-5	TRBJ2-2	CASSSGFRGELFF	TGTGCCAGCAGTTCTGGCTTTCGCGGGGAGCTGTTTTTT
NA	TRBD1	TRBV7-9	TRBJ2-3	CASSSRGSTDTQYF	TGTGCCAGCAGCAGCAGGGGGAGCACAGATACGCAGTATTTT
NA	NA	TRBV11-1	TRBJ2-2	CASTLGQTNTGELFF	TGTGCCAGCACCTTGGGGCAGACGAACACCGGGGAGCTGTTTTTT
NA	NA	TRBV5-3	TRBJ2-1	CARFRGNEQFF	TGTGCCAGATTTAGGGGCAATGAGCAGTTCTTC
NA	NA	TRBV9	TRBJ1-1	CASSVAGQTEAFF	TGTGCCAGCAGCGTAGCAGGGCAGACTGAAGCTTTCTTT
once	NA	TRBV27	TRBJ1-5	CASSLTPWQPQHF	TGTGCCAGCAGTTTAACACCTTGGCAGCCCCAGCATTTT
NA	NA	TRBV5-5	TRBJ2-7	CASSDTPGRSSYEQYF	TGTGCCAGCAGCGACACTCCAGGTCGAAGCTCCTACGAGCAGTACTTC
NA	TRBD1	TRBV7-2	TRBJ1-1	CASSPNPLDRGLPEAFF	TGTGCCAGCAGCCCGAACCCCCTGGACAGGGGGCTTCCTGAAGCTTTCTTT
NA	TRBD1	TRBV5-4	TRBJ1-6	CASSEPGQGPYNSPLHF	TGTGCCAGCAGCGAACCGGGACAGGGGCCCTATAATTCACCCCTCCACTTT